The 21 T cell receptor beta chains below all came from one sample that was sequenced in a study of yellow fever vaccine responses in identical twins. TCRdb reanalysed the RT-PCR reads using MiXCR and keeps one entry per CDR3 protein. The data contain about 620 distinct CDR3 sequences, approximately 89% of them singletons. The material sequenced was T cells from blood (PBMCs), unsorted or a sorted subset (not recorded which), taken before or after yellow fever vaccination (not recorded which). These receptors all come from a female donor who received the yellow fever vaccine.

The CDR3 reads CASSQDLSPDTQYF. CDR3 nucleotide sequence: TGTGCCAGCAGCCAAGATCTATCCCCAGATACGCAGTATTTT. The chain recombines TRBV4-2 with TRBJ2-3; D uncertain. V lost 0 bases to trimming and J lost 4 bases, with 8 bases between them. This CDR3 comprises 14 residues. Germline loops: CDR1 LGHNA, CDR2 YNFKEQ.

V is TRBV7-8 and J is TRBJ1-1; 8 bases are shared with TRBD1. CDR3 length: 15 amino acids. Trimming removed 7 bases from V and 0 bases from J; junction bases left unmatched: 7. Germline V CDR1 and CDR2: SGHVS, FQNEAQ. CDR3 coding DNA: TGTGCCAGCACAATAAGGACAGGGATGAACACTGAAGCTTTCTTT. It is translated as CASTIRTGMNTEAFF.

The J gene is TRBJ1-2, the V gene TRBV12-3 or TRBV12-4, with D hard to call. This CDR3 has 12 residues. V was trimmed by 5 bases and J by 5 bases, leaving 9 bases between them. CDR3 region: CASSSTLYGYTF. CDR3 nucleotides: TGTGCCAGCAGTAGCACGTTGTATGGCTACACCTTC.

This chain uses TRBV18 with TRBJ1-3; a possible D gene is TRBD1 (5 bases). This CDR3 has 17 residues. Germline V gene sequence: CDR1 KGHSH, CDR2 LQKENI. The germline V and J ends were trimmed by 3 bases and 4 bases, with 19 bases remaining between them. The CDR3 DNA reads TGTGCCAGCTCACCTTTCCCTGGGGCTAAGGACGGAAACACCATATATTTT. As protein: CASSPFPGAKDGNTIYF.

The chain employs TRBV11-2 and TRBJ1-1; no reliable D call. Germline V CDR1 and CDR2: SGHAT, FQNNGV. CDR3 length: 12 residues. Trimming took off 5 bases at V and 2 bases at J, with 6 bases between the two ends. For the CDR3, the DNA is TGTGCCAGCAGCCACAGCAACACTGAAGCTTTCTTT. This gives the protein CASSHSNTEAFF. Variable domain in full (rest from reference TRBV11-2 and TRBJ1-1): EAGVAQSPRYKIIEKRQSVAFWCNPISGHATLYWYQQILGQGPKLLIQFQNNGVVDDSQLPKDRFSAERLKGVDSTLKIQPAKLEDSAVYLCASSHSNTEAFFGQGTRLTVV.

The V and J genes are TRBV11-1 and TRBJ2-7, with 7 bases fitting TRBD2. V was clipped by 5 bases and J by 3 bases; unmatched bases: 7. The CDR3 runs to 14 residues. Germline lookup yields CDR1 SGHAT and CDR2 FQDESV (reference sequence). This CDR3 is CASSDSGPVYEQYF. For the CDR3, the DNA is TGTGCCAGCAGCGATAGCGGGCCAGTCTACGAGCAGTACTTC.

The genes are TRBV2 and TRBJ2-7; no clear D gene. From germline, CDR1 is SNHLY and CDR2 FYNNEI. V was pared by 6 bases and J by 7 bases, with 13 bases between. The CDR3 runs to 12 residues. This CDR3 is CASRSNSWEQYV. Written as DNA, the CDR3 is TGTGCCAGCAGGAGTAATAGCTGGGAGCAGTACGTC.

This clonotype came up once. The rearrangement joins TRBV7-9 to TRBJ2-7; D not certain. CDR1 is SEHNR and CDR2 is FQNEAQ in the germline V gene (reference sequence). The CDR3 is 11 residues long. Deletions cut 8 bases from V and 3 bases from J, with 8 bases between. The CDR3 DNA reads TGTGCCAGCCTGGAGTTCTACGAGCAGTACGTC. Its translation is CASLEFYEQYV.

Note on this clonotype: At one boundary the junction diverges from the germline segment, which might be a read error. CDR3 in DNA: TGCGCCAGCACGCCTAGCGGGGGGCCGCCCGAGCAGTTCTTC. Translation: CASTPSGGPPEQFF. The rearrangement uses TRBV12-3 or TRBV12-4 and TRBJ2-1; TRBD2 agrees at 11 bases. The CDR3 totals 14 residues.

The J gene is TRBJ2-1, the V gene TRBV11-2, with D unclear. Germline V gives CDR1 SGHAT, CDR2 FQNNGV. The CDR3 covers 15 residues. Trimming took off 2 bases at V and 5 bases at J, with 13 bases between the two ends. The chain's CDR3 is CASSLLGPVDNEQFF. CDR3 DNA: TGTGCCAGCAGCTTACTCGGACCGGTAGACAATGAGCAGTTCTTC.

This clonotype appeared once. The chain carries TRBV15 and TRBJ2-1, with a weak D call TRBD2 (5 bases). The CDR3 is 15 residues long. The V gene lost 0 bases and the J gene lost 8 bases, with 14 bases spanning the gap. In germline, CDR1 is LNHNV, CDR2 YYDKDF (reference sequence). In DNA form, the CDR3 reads TGTGCCACCAGCAGAGATGTGTGGCTGGAGGATGAGCAGTTCTTC. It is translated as CATSRDVWLEDEQFF.

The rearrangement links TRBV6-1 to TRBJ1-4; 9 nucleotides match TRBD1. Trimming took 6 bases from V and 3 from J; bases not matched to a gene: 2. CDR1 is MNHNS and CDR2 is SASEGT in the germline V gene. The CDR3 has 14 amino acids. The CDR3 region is CASRRQGANEKLFF. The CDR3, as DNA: TGTGCCAGCAGGAGACAGGGGGCTAATGAAAAACTGTTTTTT.

CDR3 protein: CAWLPNTGELFF. The CDR3, as DNA: TGTGCCTGGCTGCCCAACACCGGGGAGCTGTTTTTT. The chain couples TRBV30 to TRBJ2-2, with D hard to call. This CDR3 is 12 amino acids long. V was cut by 5 bases and J by 2 bases, with 6 bases left in between. Germline CDR1 reads GTSNPN; CDR2 reads SVGIG (reference sequence).

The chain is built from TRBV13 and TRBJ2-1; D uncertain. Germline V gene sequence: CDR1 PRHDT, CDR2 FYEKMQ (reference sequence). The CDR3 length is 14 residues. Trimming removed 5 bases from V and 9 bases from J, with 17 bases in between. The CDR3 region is CASSPSPGLSEQFF. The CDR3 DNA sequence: TGTGCCAGCAGCCCTAGTCCCGGGCTGAGTGAGCAGTTCTTC.

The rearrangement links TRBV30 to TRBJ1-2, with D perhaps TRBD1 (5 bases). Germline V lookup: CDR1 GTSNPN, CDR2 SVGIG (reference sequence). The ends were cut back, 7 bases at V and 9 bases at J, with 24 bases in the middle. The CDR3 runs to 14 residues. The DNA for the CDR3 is TGTGCCTTCTGGACCGAAGGGGCCACCTGGAGCTACACCTTC. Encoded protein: CAFWTEGATWSYTF.

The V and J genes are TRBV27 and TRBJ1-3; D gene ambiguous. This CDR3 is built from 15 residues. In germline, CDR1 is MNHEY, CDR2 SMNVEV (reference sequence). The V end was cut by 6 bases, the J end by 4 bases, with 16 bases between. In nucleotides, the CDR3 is TGTGCCAGCAGGCGAAGTGGGCTTTCGGGAAACACCATATATTTT. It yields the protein CASRRSGLSGNTIYF.

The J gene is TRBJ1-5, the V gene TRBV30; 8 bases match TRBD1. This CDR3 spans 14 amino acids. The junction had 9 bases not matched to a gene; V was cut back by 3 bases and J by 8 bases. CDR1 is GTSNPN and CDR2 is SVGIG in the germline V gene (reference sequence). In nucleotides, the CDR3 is TGTGCCTGGAGCCTGACAGGGGTCAGGGAGCCCCAGCATTTT. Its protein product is CAWSLTGVREPQHF.

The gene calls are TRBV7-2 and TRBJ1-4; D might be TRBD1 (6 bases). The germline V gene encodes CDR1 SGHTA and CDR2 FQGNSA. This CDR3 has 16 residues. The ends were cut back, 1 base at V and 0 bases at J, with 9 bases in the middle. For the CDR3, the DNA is TGTGCCAGCAGCTTAGAGGGGGGAGCAACTAATGAAAAACTGTTTTTT. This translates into CASSLEGGATNEKLFF.

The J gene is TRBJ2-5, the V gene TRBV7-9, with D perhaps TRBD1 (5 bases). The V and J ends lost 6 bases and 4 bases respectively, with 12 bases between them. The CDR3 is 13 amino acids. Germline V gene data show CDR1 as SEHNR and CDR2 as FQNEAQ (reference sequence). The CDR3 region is CASRSRVGETQYF. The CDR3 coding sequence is TGTGCCAGCAGAAGCAGGGTCGGAGAGACCCAGTACTTC.

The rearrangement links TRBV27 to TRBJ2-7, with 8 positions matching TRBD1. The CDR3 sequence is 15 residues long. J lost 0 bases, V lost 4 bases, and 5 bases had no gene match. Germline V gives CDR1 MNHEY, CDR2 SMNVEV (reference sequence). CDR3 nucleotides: TGTGCCAGCAGTTGGGACAGGCTGAGCTCCTACGAGCAGTACTTC. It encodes CASSWDRLSSYEQYF.

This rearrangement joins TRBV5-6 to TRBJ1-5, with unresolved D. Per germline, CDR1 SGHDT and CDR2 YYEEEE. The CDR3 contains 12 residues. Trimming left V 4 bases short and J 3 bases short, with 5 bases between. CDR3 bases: TGTGCCAGCAGCCCCCTCAATCAGCCCCAGCATTTT. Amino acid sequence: CASSPLNQPQHF.